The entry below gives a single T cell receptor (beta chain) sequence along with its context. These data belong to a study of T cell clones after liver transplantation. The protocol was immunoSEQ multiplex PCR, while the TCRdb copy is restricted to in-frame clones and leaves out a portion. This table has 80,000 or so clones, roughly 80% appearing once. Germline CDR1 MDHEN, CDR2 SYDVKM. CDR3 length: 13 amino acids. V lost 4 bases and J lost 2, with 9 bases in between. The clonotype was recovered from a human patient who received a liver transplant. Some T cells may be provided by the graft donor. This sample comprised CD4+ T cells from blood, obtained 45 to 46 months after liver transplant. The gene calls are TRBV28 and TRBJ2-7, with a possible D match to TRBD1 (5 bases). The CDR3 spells CASSSDRPYEQYF. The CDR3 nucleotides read TGTGCCAGCAGTTCTGACAGACCCTACGAGCAGTACTTC.